This T cell receptor beta chain is from a study of cytomegalovirus exposure and HLA in healthy donors. A word on this clone: What it binds is not known.

Researchers ran the PCR with 60 Vbeta and 13 Jbeta primers. TCRdb's copy holds only in-frame clones and misses some; the assay was immunoSEQ multiplex PCR. The sample has around 100,000 clones, around 81% seen once; the top ten hold approximately 4%. This CDR3 spans 14 amino acids. The germline V gene encodes CDR1 SNHLY and CDR2 FYNNEI. The trim removed 10 bases at V and 8 bases at J, leaving 11 bases unmatched. Study outcomes and limitations: In a later analysis, at a false discovery rate of 0.05, 15,000 to 20,000 TCR beta sequences were associated with HLA alleles. Rare TCR sequences dominated, though some public TCRs recurred in many donors.

Sequenced sample: PBMCs. The chain carries TRBV2 and TRBJ2-1; 10 bases are a match to TRBD1. The receptor's source is a woman between 70 and 85 years old in good health and CMV-seropositive. This CDR3 is CANGLGQGGYEQFF. For the CDR3, the DNA is TGTGCCAATGGACTCGGACAGGGGGGTTATGAGCAGTTCTTC.